This T cell receptor beta chain was sequenced during a study of T cells in Graves' hyperthyroidism and ophthalmopathy (dated by TCRdb to the late 2010s). At the level of the whole study: Peripheral blood samples were taken at initial diagnosis, before any treatment was given. A discovery cohort of 95 to 100 patients, about 44 with Graves' ophthalmopathy and approximately 57 with stable Graves' hyperthyroidism, was used to find distinguishing TCR V-J signatures. Whether ophthalmopathy could be predicted prospectively was tested in an independent validation cohort made up of roughly 19 hyperthyroidism patients plus 17 patients who later progressed to ophthalmopathy. The roughly 100 discovery patients were randomly split 7:3 into training and test sets. In about six Graves' hyperthyroidism patients, the study also compared T-cell repertoires from thyroid tissue with T-cell repertoires from blood. After sampling, hyperthyroidism patients received methimazole starting at 30 mg daily, and ophthalmopathy patients received high-dose intravenous methylprednisolone. According to the paper, TCR Vbeta CDR3 sequencing was carried out on 135 peripheral blood samples, which came from fewer than 50 ophthalmopathy, 70 to 80 hyperthyroidism and 17 progressor patients.

V loses 6 bases of germline sequence and J loses 4 bases, and the interval between the two ends is 8 bases. The CDR3 spans 12 residues, from the cysteine through the phenylalanine. Only the CDR3 DNA stays, 36 bases, in frame from base 1. Based on the germline V gene, the CDR1 and CDR2 sequences are KGHDR and SFDVKD. Findings and caveats that apply to the study as a whole: In validation, the model predicted progression to ophthalmopathy a median of about 6 months before onset, with roughly 71% sensitivity and just under 75% specificity. Sample size was not statistically predetermined, and investigators were not blinded to group allocation. Most expanded thyroid clonotypes (frequency above 0.001) were also detected in blood, suggesting blood repertoires may reflect thyroid immune responses. A 13 V-J signature model separated ophthalmopathy from stable hyperthyroidism, with approximately 87% sensitivity and just under 84% specificity in cross-validation and 80%/75% in testing.

Stable Graves' hyperthyroidism was defined as the absence of progression to ophthalmopathy over 18 months of follow-up. Hyperthyroidism patients were newly diagnosed, with disease duration under 2 months, and aged 18 to 65 years. Exclusion was applied to patients with uncontrolled infections, other autoimmune diseases, pregnancy or lactation. Diagnoses were established on the basis of clinical symptoms, serum thyroxine and TRAb, thyroid ultrasound, and orbital computed tomography. Ficoll-Paque density gradient centrifugation was used to isolate PBMCs from 8 to 10 ml of fresh peripheral blood. Total RNA was extracted with Trizol reagent, and quality was checked on an Agilent 2100 Bioanalyzer. The TCR beta CDR3 regions were amplified from the RNA transcripts. For the first round of RT-PCR on the TCR CDR3, the HTBI primer set was used together with the Qiagen OneStep RT-PCR kit. The libraries were constructed in a second round of multiplex PCR and then size-selected and purified. Paired-end sequencing of the libraries was performed with 100 bp reads on an Illumina HiSeq2000. On the study's bioinformatics: Raw data were processed with SOAPnuke, discarding reads with adapters, uncalled bases, mean Phred below 15, or no exact constant-primer or identifier match. COPE v1.2.5 was used to merge high-quality paired reads, and clonotypes were defined as unique nucleotide sequences. Clonotypes were aligned to IMGT TRBV, TRBD and TRBJ reference segments using MiTCR v1.1. Only V-J combinations with frequency above 0.0001, covering 99% to 99.2% of repertoires, were analysed. The TCS score was defined as F50 (clonal expansion) divided by E x V (chaos), with BLOSUM62-based TCRdist calculated between CDR3 peptides within each V-J. Welch's t-statistics and random forest reduced roughly 500 V-J features to roughly 13, which were used in a naive Bayes classifier (R e1071). Clones were called with MiXCR by TCRdb after fastp trimmed the public reads at Q25, and only in-frame beta chains were retained. Every distinct CDR3 protein forms one entry, paired with its most common genes and DNA. TCRdb assigned the V and J calls; the authors' analysis was not used. The sample table shows approximately 25,000 distinct CDR3 sequences, and 45% are seen once. The ten largest clones capture over 9% of the sample.

About this clonotype: The antigen it recognizes is unknown. Base qualities are not at hand, and no much larger clone is one base apart.

The receptor comes from a woman between 25 and 40 years old with Graves' hyperthyroidism. The rearrangement joined TRBV24-1 to TRBJ1-1; TRBD1 might be the D gene, on 5 matching bases. Source material: blood. The bases read TGTGCCACCAGTCTGGGGGGCACTGAAGCTTTCTTT. Its protein product is CATSLGGTEAFF.